This T cell receptor (beta chain) was sequenced in a study of CD8 T cells in Susac syndrome. V was trimmed by 0 bases and J by 4 bases, leaving 18 bases between them. This CDR3 has 17 amino acids. TCR beta sequencing was performed on blood CD8+ and CD4+ T cells. The control participants were healthy donors, and these controls were matched with respect to both age and sex. TEMRA cells were FACS-enriched, unlike CD8+ and CD4+ T cells, which were negatively isolated. Random hexamers were used to reverse transcribe the RNA input (roughly 0.5 to 1 ug). TCRdb reprocessed the immunoSEQ multiplex PCR reads via MiXCR and lists one record per CDR3 protein. The repertoire holds 69,000 or so distinct CDR3 sequences, with around 95% as singletons. This clonotype was counted once. Its antigen is as yet unknown. Findings and caveats of the study: The authors acknowledged that their TCR sequencing and HLA analysis involved a relatively small number of individuals.

The chain is built from TRBV23-1 and TRBJ2-5, with D tentatively TRBD2 (6 bases). TRBV23-1 is flagged as an ORF with uncertain function. The clonotype was recovered from a human donor in good health. The sample was CD8+ T cells from PBMCs. The CDR3, as DNA: TGCGCCAGCAGTCAATCGGCGGTTGGGAGGACATTAGAGACCCAGTACTTC. Encoded protein: CASSQSAVGRTLETQYF.